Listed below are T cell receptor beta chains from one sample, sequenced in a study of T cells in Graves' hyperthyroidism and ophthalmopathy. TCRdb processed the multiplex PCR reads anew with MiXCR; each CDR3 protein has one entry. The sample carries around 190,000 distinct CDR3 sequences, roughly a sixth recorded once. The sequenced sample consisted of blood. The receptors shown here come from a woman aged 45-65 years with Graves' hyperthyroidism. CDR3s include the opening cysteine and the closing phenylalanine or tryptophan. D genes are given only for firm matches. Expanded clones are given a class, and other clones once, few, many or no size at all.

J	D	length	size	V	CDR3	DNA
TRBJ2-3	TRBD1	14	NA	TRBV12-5	CASAPDRVTDTQYF	TGTGCTAGTGCCCCCGACAGGGTCACAGATACGCAGTATTTT
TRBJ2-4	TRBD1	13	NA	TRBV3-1	CASRPGQENRVYF	TGTGCCAGCAGACCGGGACAGGAGAACCGGGTGTACTTC
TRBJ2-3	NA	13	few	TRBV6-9	CASSLTAPDTQYF	TGTGCCAGCAGTTTAACAGCCCCAGATACGCAGTATTTT
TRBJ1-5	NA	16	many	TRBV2	CASRTGVPGGNQPQHF	TGTGCCAGCCGAACGGGGGTGCCGGGTGGCAATCAGCCCCAGCATTTT
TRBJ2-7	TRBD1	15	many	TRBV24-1	CATSDFGTGGYEQYF	TGTGCCACCAGTGATTTTGGGACAGGGGGCTACGAGCAGTACTTC
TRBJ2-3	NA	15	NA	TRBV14	CASSQAGQSTDTQYF	TGTGCCAGCAGCCAAGCCGGACAGTCCACAGATACGCAGTATTTT
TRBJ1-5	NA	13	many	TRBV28	CASSPHEAQPQHF	TGTGCCAGCAGTCCACACGAGGCTCAGCCCCAGCATTTT
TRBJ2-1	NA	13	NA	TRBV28	CASSPRGIEEQFF	TGTGCCAGCAGCCCTAGAGGTATAGAAGAGCAGTTCTTC
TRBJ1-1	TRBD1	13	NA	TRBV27	CAIRQGMNTEAFF	TGTGCCATTCGACAGGGAATGAACACTGAAGCTTTCTTT
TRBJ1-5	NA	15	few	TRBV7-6	CASSASRGADQPQHF	TGTGCCAGCAGCGCCAGTCGCGGGGCAGATCAGCCCCAGCATTTT
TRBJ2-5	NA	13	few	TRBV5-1	CASRTEPQETQYF	TGCGCCAGCCGGACGGAGCCCCAAGAGACCCAGTACTTC
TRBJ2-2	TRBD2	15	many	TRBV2	CASKGTSGSTGELFF	TGTGCCAGCAAAGGGACTAGCGGATCCACCGGGGAGCTGTTTTTT
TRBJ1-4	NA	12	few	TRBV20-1	CSVRDTDEKLFF	TGCAGTGTCCGGGACACCGATGAAAAACTGTTTTTT
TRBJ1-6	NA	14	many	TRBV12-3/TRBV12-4	CASSLGGRNSPLHF	TGTGCCAGCAGTTTAGGGGGGCGGAATTCACCCCTCCACTTT
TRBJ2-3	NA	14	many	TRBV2	CASSVSARGDTQYF	TGTGCCAGCAGTGTATCAGCTCGCGGGGATACGCAGTATTTT
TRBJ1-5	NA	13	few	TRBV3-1	CASGRGHNQPQHF	TGTGCCAGCGGGCGGGGGCATAATCAGCCCCAGCATTTT
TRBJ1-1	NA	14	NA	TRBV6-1	CASSSTRATIRAFF	TGTGCCAGCAGTTCCACCCGGGCTACTATTCGCGCTTTCTTT
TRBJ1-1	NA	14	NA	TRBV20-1	CSARDMAGGTEAFF	TGCAGTGCTAGAGATATGGCAGGAGGGACTGAAGCTTTCTTT
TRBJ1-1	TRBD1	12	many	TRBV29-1	CSADRGAAEAFF	TGCAGCGCTGACAGGGGAGCAGCTGAAGCTTTCTTT
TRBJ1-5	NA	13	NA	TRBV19	CASKVPGDQPQHF	TGTGCCAGTAAAGTCCCAGGGGATCAGCCCCAGCATTTT
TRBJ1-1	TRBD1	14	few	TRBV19	CASSSEGAKTEAFF	TGTGCCAGTAGTTCAGAGGGGGCTAAAACTGAAGCTTTCTTT
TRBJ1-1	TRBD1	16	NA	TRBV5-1	CASSLDPGQTNTEAFF	TGCGCCAGCAGCTTGGATCCGGGACAGACCAACACTGAAGCTTTCTTT
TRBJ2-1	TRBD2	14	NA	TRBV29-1	CSADHSGTYNEQFF	TGCAGCGCTGACCATAGCGGGACCTACAATGAGCAGTTCTTC
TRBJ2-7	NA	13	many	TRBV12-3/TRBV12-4	CASSLGPGHEQYF	TGTGCCAGCAGTTTAGGCCCAGGGCACGAGCAGTACTTC
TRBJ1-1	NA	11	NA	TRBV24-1	CATRGDTEAFF	TGTGCCACCAGAGGTGATACTGAAGCTTTCTTT
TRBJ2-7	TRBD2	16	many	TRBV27	CASSQWGLAGAIEQYF	TGTGCCAGCAGCCAGTGGGGACTAGCGGGAGCGATCGAGCAGTACTTC
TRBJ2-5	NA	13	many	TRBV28	CASRNSDSETQYF	TGTGCCAGCAGGAATTCAGACAGTGAGACCCAGTACTTC
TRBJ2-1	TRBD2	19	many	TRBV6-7	CASSYRTSGFLSSYNEQFF	TGTGCCAGCAGTTACCGGACTAGCGGGTTTTTAAGCTCCTACAATGAGCAGTTCTTC
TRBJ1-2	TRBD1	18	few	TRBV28	CASSFLRDRSSLDYGYTF	TGTGCCAGCAGTTTCCTCCGGGACAGGTCTTCCCTCGACTATGGCTACACCTTC
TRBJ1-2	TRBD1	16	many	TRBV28	CASSLPTGTALGGYTF	TGTGCCAGCAGCTTACCCACCGGGACAGCTCTAGGTGGCTACACCTTC
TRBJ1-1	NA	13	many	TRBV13	CASSLDVDTEAFF	TGTGCCAGCAGCTTAGACGTCGACACTGAAGCTTTCTTT
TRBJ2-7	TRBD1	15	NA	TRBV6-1	CASKPDRRNSYEQYF	TGTGCCAGCAAACCGGACAGGAGGAACTCCTACGAGCAGTACTTC
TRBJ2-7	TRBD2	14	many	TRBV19	CASSITSGSYEQYF	TGTGCCAGTAGTATCACTAGCGGATCCTACGAGCAGTACTTC
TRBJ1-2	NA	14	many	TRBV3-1	CASSQPGTYSGYTF	TGTGCCAGCAGCCAACCCGGGACTTACTCTGGCTACACCTTC
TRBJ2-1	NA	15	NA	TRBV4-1	CASSQETRGVDEQFF	TGCGCCAGCAGCCAAGAGACCAGGGGAGTCGATGAGCAGTTCTTC
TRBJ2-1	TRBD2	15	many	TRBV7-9	CASNPTSGRSNEQFF	TGTGCCAGCAACCCGACTAGCGGGAGGTCCAATGAGCAGTTCTTC
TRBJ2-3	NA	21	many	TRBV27	CASSLSPSSPGVEGDTDTQYF	TGTGCCAGCAGTTTATCTCCCTCCTCCCCGGGCGTCGAGGGCGACACAGATACGCAGTATTTT
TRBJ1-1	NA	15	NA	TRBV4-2	CASSQDWGRGAEAFF	TGTGCCAGCAGCCAAGATTGGGGGAGAGGTGCTGAAGCTTTCTTT
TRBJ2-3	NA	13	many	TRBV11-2	CASSPGLRDTQYF	TGTGCCAGCAGCCCCGGGCTGAGAGATACGCAGTATTTT
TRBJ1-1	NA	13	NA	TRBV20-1	CSARTAMNTEAFF	TGCAGTGCTAGAACAGCCATGAACACTGAAGCTTTCTTT
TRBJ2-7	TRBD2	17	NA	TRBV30	CTWSGTSGRPTDYEQYF	TGTACCTGGAGCGGGACTAGCGGGAGGCCCACTGACTACGAGCAGTACTTC
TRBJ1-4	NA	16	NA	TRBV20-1	CSARDQMVGSGEKLFF	TGCAGTGCTAGAGATCAAATGGTAGGGTCGGGAGAAAAACTGTTTTTT
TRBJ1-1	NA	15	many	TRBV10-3	CAISASSGSNTEAFF	TGTGCCATCAGTGCGTCCTCCGGTAGCAACACTGAAGCTTTCTTT
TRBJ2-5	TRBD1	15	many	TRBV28	CASSLRQGIGETQYF	TGTGCCAGCAGTTTACGACAGGGGATTGGAGAGACCCAGTACTTC
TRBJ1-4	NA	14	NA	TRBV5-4	CASSVGQLNEKLFF	TGTGCCAGCAGCGTAGGACAGCTGAATGAAAAACTGTTTTTT
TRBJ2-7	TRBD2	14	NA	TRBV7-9	CASSLTSGRNEQYF	TGTGCCAGCAGCCTGACTAGCGGGAGGAACGAGCAGTACTTC
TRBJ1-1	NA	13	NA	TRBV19	CASSVGWATEAFF	TGTGCCAGTAGTGTAGGGTGGGCCACTGAAGCTTTCTTT